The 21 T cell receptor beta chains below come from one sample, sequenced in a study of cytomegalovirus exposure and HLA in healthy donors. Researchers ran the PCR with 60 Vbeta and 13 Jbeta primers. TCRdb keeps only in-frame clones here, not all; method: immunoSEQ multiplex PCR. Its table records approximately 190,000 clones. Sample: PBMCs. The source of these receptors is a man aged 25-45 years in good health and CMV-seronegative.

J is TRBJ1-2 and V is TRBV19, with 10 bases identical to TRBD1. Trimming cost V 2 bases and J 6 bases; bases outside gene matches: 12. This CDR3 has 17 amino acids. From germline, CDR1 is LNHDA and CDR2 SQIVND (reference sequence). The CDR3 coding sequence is TGTGCCAGTAGTATAAGGGACAGGGGAATGGAATTGGATGGCTACACCTTC. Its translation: CASSIRDRGMELDGYTF.

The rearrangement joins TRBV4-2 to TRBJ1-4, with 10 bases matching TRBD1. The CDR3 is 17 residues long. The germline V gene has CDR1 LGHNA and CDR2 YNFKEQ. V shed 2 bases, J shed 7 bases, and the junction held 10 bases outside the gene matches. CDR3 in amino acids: CASSQNRATGGGEKLFF. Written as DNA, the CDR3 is TGTGCCAGCAGCCAAAATAGGGCGACAGGGGGCGGTGAAAAACTGTTTTTT.

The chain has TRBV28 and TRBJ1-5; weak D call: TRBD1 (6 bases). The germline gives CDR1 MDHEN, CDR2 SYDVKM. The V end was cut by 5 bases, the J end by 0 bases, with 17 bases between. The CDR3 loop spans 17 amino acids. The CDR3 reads CASSPSDSEYSNQPQHF. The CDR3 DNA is TGTGCCAGCAGTCCGTCGGACAGCGAATATAGCAATCAGCCCCAGCATTTT.

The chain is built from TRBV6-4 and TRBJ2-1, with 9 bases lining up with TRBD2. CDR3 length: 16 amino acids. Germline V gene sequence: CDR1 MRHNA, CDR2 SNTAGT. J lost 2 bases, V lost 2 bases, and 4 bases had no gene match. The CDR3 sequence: CASSDRGGRAYNEQFF. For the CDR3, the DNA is TGTGCCAGCAGTGACCGGGGCGGGAGGGCCTACAATGAGCAGTTCTTC.

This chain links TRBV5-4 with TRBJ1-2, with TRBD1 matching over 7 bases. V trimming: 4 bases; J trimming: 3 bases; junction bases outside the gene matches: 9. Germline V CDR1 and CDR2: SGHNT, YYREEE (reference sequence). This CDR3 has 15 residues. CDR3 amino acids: CASSPGGRMDYGYTF. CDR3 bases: TGTGCCAGCAGCCCAGGGGGTCGGATGGACTATGGCTACACCTTC. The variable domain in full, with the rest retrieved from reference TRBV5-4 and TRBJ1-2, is ETGVTQSPTHLIKTRGQQVTLRCSSQSGHNTVSWYQQALGQGPQFIFQYYREEENGRGNFPPRFSGLQFPNYSSELNVNALELDDSALYLCASSPGGRMDYGYTFGSGTRLTVV.

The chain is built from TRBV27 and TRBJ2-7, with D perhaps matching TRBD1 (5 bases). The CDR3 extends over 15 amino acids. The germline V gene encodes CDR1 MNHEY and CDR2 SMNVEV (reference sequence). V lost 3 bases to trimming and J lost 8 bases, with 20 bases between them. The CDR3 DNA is TGTGCCAGCAGTTTTGGAGTGACAGAGGCAAAGAAGCAGTACTTC. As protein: CASSFGVTEAKKQYF.

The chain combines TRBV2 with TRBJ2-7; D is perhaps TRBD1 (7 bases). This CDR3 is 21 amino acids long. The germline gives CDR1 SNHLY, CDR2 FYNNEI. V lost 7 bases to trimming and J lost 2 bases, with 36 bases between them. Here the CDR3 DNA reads TGTGCCAGCACCCTCCCGGAGGGCGGAGGGGGCCTAGGGCCATCCCCCTACGAGCAGTACTTC. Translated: CASTLPEGGGGLGPSPYEQYF.

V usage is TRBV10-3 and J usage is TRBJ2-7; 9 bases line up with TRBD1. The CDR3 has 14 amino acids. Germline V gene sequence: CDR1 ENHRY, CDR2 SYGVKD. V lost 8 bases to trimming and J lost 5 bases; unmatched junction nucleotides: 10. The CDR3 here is CAIRRDRERDEQYF. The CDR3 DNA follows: TGTGCCATCCGTAGGGACAGGGAACGGGACGAGCAGTACTTC.

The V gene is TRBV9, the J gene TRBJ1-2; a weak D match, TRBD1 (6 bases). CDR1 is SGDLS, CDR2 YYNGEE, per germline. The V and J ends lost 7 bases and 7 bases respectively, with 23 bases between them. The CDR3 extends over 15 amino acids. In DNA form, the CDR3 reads TGTGCCAGCTGGGGGCTCCGGGGCTCTTCATTTGGCTACACCTTC. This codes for CASWGLRGSSFGYTF.

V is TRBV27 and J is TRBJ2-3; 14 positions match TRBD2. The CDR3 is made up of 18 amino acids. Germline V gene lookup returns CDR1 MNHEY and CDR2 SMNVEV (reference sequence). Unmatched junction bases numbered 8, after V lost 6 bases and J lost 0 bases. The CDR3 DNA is TGTGCCAGCAGCAAGAGGACTAGCGGGGGGCCTAGCACAGATACGCAGTATTTT. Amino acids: CASSKRTSGGPSTDTQYF.

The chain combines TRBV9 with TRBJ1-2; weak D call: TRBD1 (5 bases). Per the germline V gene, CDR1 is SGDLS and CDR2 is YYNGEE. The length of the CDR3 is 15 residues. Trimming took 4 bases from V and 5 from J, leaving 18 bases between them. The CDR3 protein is CASSPPRPTAYGYTF. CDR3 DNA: TGTGCCAGCAGCCCCCCCAGGCCGACAGCTTATGGCTACACCTTC.

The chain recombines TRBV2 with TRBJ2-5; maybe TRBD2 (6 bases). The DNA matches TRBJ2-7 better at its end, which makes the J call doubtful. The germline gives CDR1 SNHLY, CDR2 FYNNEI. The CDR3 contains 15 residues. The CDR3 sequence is CASSESLATSYEQYF. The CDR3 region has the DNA TGTGCCAGCAGTGAATCCCTAGCGACTTCCTACGAGCAGTACTTC.

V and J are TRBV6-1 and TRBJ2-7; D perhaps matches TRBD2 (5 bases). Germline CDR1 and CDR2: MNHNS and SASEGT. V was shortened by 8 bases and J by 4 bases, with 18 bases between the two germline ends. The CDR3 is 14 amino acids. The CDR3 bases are TGTGCCAGCTCCCGGGATCCTTTATTTTACGAGCAGTACTTC. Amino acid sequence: CASSRDPLFYEQYF.

This chain's CDR3 is CASKIGTSGLYEQYF. CDR3 in DNA: TGCGCCAGCAAGATCGGGACTAGCGGCCTCTACGAGCAGTACTTC. This rearrangement joins TRBV10-2 to TRBJ2-5; TRBD2 matches at 11 bases. The DNA end is more similar to TRBJ2-7, so the J call may be wrong. Germline loops: CDR1 WSHSY, CDR2 SAAADI. The CDR3 length is 15 residues.

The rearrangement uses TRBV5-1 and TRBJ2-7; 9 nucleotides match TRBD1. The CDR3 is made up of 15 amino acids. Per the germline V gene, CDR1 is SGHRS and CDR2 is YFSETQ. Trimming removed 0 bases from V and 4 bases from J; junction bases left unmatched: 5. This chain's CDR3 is CASSLAWTGAYEQYF. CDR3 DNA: TGCGCCAGCAGCTTGGCGTGGACAGGGGCGTACGAGCAGTACTTC.

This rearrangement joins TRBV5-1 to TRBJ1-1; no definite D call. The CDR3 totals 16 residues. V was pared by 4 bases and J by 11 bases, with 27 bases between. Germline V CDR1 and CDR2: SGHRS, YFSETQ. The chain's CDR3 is CASSINGLGGRNGAFF. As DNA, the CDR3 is TGCGCCAGCAGCATAAACGGACTCGGTGGGCGGAACGGCGCTTTCTTT.

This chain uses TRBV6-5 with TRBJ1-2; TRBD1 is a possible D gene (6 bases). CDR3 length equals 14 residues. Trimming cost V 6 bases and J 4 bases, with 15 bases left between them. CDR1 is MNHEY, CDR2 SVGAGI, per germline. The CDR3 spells CASSPGGAAYGYTF. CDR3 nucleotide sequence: TGTGCCAGCAGCCCCGGGGGGGCGGCCTATGGCTACACCTTC.

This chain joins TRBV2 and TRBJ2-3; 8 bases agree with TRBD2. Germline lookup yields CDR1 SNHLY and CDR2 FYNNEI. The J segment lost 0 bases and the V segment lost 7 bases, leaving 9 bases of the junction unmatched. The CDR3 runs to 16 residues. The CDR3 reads CASTARGGASTDTQYF. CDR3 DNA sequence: TGTGCCAGCACCGCCCGGGGGGGGGCGAGCACAGATACGCAGTATTTT.

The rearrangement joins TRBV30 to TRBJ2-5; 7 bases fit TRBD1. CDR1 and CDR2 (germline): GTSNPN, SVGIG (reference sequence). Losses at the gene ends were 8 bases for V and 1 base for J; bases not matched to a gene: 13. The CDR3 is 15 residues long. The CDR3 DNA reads TGTGCCCGCGGACCGGGACAGAAAATCCAAGAGACCCAGTACTTC. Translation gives CARGPGQKIQETQYF.

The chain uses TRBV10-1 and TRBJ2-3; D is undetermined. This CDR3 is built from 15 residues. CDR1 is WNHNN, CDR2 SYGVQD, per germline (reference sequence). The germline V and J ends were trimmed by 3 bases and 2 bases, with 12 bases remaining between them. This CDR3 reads CASSDGSVPTDTQYF. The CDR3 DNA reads TGCGCCAGCAGTGACGGCAGCGTCCCCACAGATACGCAGTATTTT.

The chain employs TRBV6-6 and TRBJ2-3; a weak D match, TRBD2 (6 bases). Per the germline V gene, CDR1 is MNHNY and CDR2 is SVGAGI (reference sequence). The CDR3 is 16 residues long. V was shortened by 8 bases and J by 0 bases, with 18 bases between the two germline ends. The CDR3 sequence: CASGIPSELSTDTQYF. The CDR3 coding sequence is TGTGCCAGCGGAATCCCTAGCGAGCTTAGCACAGATACGCAGTATTTT.